This TCR beta chain was captured in a study of blood T cell repertoires in COVID-19. Study details: Material from acute and convalescent COVID-19 was sourced from the United States, Italy and Spain. T cells, B-cell-depleted T cells, or PBMCs supplied cDNA or gDNA.

This CDR3 is built from 14 residues. Looked up from germline, CDR1 is MGHRA and CDR2 is YSYEKL. The V end was cut by 4 bases, the J end by 1 base, with 8 bases between. Authors' methods: Estimated nucleated cell counts came from reference gene primer amplification. Clones were read by immunoSEQ multiplex PCR, and TCRdb kept only the in-frame ones, dropping some. V and J calls and clone size come straight from that table; D and trimming were deduced from the DNA. The sample carries thousands of clones, roughly 90% recorded once. The rearrangement links TRBV4-1 to TRBJ1-5, with a possible D match to TRBD1 (6 bases). The TCR comes from a human donor in a cohort sampled during active COVID-19. Material: peripheral blood. The chain's CDR3 is CASSRTASNQPQHF. As DNA, the CDR3 is TGCGCCAGCAGCCGGACAGCCAGCAATCAGCCCCAGCATTTT.